The sequence of this T cell receptor (beta chain) was determined in a study of T cell repertoires in cytomegalovirus infection. For the study at large: An indication of both CMV infection and matching HLA type came from public TCR beta signatures. Whole-study findings and limits: Summed frequency of shared TCR beta families picked out CMV carriers who also had the relevant HLA. CMV-specific TCR beta clonotypes restricted by HLA-C were the ones dominating the ex vivo response.

The germline gives CDR1 LNHDA, CDR2 SQIVND (reference sequence). V lost 9 bases, J lost 1 base, and 8 bases lay in between. This CDR3 spans 12 amino acids. About this clonotype: Its matching antigen is unknown.

TCRdb re-called the reads with MiXCR, one entry per CDR3 protein. This sample carries hundreds of thousands of distinct CDR3 sequences, around 32% of them seen once, and the ten largest clones take roughly 15%. The clonotype comes from a human donor in good health (CMV status not recorded). Some clones in this sample may be carry-over from other donors' samples. The chain has TRBV19 and TRBJ2-3, with D possibly being TRBD2 (5 bases). The specimen was PBMCs. The CDR3 is CARPGGTDTQYF. The CDR3, as DNA: TGTGCCAGGCCCGGGGGCACAGATACGCAGTATTTT.